These T cell receptor beta chains were read from a single sample in a study of blood T cell repertoires in COVID-19. Clones were read by immunoSEQ multiplex PCR, and TCRdb kept only the in-frame ones, dropping some. The table includes about 270,000 clones, about 81% detected once. What was sequenced was peripheral blood. These receptors all come from a human donor with COVID-19, enrolled during active disease. The donor label of this sample is uncertain. The CDR3 runs from the conserved cysteine through the conserved F or W. The D gene is left open where the match is weak. For some rows the clone size is stated as once, few or many, or as a class when expanded; others skip it.

cdr3_length j_call clone_size d_call v_call cdr3_aa
16 TRBJ2-1 . TRBD2 TRBV11-2 CASSLSPSGRYNEQFF
14 TRBJ2-7 . TRBD1 TRBV6-5 CASTRDREVLEQYF
20 TRBJ1-6 . TRBD1 TRBV9 CASSVTPGQESSSYNSPLHF
15 TRBJ2-3 . . TRBV5-4 CASSLARQGTDTQYF
13 TRBJ1-4 . . TRBV30 CAWSGTVNEKLFF
17 TRBJ2-2 many TRBD2 TRBV4-2 CASSQDWLAGGTGELFF
14 TRBJ1-4 . . TRBV5-1 CASSLERGREKLFF
16 TRBJ2-5 . . TRBV9 CASSVTGGGEGETQYF
15 TRBJ1-1 . TRBD1 TRBV10-3 CAISESRTGGTEAFF
13 TRBJ2-2 . TRBD2 TRBV19 CASTLLAAGELFF
14 TRBJ2-5 . . TRBV5-1 CASSLVAVQETQYF
16 TRBJ1-3 once . TRBV5-6 CASSLGPTPSGNTIYF
15 TRBJ2-7 . . TRBV21-1 CASSKVGTEAYEQYF
13 TRBJ2-7 once . TRBV30 CAWRKGGTYEQYF
14 TRBJ2-2 . TRBD2 TRBV2 CASGALTGGSWLFF
13 TRBJ2-3 . . TRBV19 CASSIGRRDTQYF
15 TRBJ2-2 . TRBD1 TRBV28 CASSPRTGGTGELFF
16 TRBJ2-1 . TRBD2 TRBV25-1 CASSRTSGRANNEQFF
14 TRBJ2-7 . TRBD2 TRBV6-6 CASSRLAGAYEQYF
12 TRBJ1-2 . . TRBV30 CAWSKGHYGYTF
14 TRBJ1-1 . TRBD1 TRBV3-1/TRBV3-2 CASTRIQGATEAFF
17 TRBJ1-4 once . TRBV5-6 CASSLRFGGSGNEKLFF
15 TRBJ2-2 once . TRBV5-1 CASSSDSQNTGELFF
13 TRBJ1-2 . TRBD1 TRBV19 CASRLVGTGTYTF
16 TRBJ1-2 . TRBD1 TRBV18 CASSPQGQGLSYGYTF